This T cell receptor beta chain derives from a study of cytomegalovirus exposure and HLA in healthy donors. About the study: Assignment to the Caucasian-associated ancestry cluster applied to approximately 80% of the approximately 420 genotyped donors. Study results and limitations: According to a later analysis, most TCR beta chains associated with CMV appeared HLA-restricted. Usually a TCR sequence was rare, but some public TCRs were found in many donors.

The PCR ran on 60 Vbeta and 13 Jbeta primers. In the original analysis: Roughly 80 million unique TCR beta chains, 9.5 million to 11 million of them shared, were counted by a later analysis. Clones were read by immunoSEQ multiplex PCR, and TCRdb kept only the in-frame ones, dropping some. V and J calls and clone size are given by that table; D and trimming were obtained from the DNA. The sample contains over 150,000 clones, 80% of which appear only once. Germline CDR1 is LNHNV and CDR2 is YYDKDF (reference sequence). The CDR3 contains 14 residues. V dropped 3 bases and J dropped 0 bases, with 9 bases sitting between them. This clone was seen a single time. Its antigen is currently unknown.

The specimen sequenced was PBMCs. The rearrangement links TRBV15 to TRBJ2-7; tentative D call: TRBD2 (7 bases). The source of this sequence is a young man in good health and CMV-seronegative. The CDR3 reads CATSSGGASYEQYF. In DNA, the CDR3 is TGTGCCACCAGCAGTGGGGGGGCCTCCTACGAGCAGTACTTC.